A selection of T cell receptor beta chains follows, all from one sample in a study of T cell responses to AZD1222 COVID-19 vaccine. TCRdb's table, derived via immunoSEQ multiplex PCR, lists solely in-frame clones and lacks some. This table holds more than 120,000 clones, 86% found once. Here the sequenced sample was peripheral blood, taken 28 days after the second AZD1222 dose. All receptors come from an adult who received the AZD1222 COVID-19 vaccine. Both conserved end residues are part of each CDR3. A D gene is named only where the DNA matches it firmly. Expanded clones are given a class, and other clones once, few, many or no size at all.

clone_size	v_call	j_call	d_call	cdr3_aa	cdr3_nt
.	TRBV15	TRBJ2-2	.	CATSSRDSENTGELFF	TGTGCCACCAGCAGCCGGGACTCGGAGAACACCGGGGAGCTGTTTTTT
.	TRBV3-1/TRBV3-2	TRBJ1-3	.	CASSQDSMRGNTIYF	TGTGCCAGCAGCCAAGATAGTATGAGAGGAAACACCATATATTTT
.	TRBV19	TRBJ1-5	.	CASGYSNQPQHF	TGTGCCAGTGGATATAGCAATCAGCCCCAGCATTTT
.	TRBV28	TRBJ1-4	.	CASEPEGTLNEKLFF	TGTGCCAGCGAACCCGAGGGGACTCTTAATGAAAAACTGTTTTTT
.	TRBV6-7	TRBJ1-1	TRBD1	CASSYFWTGSLNTEAFF	TGTGCCAGCAGTTACTTCTGGACAGGGTCCTTGAACACTGAAGCTTTCTTT
once	TRBV10-3	TRBJ2-3	.	CAIRKAASTDTQYF	TGTGCCATCAGGAAAGCGGCTAGCACAGATACGCAGTATTTT
.	TRBV28	TRBJ2-5	.	CAIKTHKAETQYF	TGTGCCATCAAAACACATAAGGCAGAGACCCAGTACTTC
.	TRBV10-3	TRBJ1-5	.	CAISAGQSNQPQHF	TGTGCCATCAGTGCCGGACAGTCAAATCAGCCCCAGCATTTT
.	TRBV18	TRBJ2-4	TRBD2	CASSPAGAGNIQYF	TGTGCCAGCTCACCAGCGGGAGCCGGAAACATTCAGTACTTC
.	TRBV3-1/TRBV3-2	TRBJ2-3	TRBD2	CASSQRGLAGSDTQYF	TGTGCCAGCAGCCAACGGGGACTAGCGGGGTCAGATACGCAGTATTTT
.	TRBV6-1	TRBJ2-6	.	CASSVAAWDSASGANVLTF	TGTGCCAGCAGTGTCGCAGCATGGGACTCCGCCTCTGGGGCCAACGTCCTGACTTTC
.	TRBV30	TRBJ1-5	.	CAWAGGTDQPQHF	TGTGCCTGGGCCGGTGGAACCGATCAGCCCCAGCATTTT
.	TRBV4-2	TRBJ2-6	.	CASSQGGFSGANVLTF	TGTGCCAGCAGCCAAGGTGGTTTCTCTGGGGCCAACGTCCTGACTTTC
once	TRBV5-1	TRBJ1-3	.	CASSEGTGNTIYF	TGCGCCAGCAGTGAGGGTACTGGAAACACCATATATTTT
.	TRBV18	TRBJ1-2	.	CASSPSQETGIKGYTF	TGTGCCAGCTCACCCTCACAAGAGACGGGTATTAAGGGCTACACCTTC
.	TRBV4-2	TRBJ2-5	.	CASSQGEAEQETQYF	TGTGCCAGCAGCCAAGGAGAGGCTGAACAAGAGACCCAGTACTTC
.	TRBV18	TRBJ2-2	.	CASSSRGGTGELFF	TGTGCCAGCTCGTCCCGGGGCGGCACCGGGGAGCTGTTTTTT
.	TRBV19	TRBJ1-2	TRBD1	CASSLLGQGEFGYTF	TGTGCCAGTAGTCTCCTCGGACAGGGGGAATTTGGCTACACCTTC
.	TRBV4-1	TRBJ1-1	TRBD1	CASSQKRDSGAFF	TGCGCCAGCAGCCAAAAAAGGGACAGCGGAGCTTTCTTT
.	TRBV28	TRBJ1-1	.	CASGRIEAFF	TGTGCCAGCGGTAGGATTGAAGCTTTCTTT
.	TRBV29-1	TRBJ1-3	.	CSVALTWGSGNTIYF	TGCAGCGTCGCGCTTACCTGGGGATCTGGAAACACCATATATTTT
.	TRBV5-6	TRBJ1-6	TRBD1	CASSFGTGYGSPLHF	TGTGCCAGCAGCTTCGGGACAGGGTATGGTTCACCCCTCCACTTT
few	TRBV28	TRBJ2-7	TRBD2	CASSYFPTQGGDEQYF	TGTGCCAGCAGTTACTTTCCTACCCAGGGAGGGGACGAGCAGTACTTC
.	TRBV5-1	TRBJ2-2	TRBD1	CASRSWGTGNTGELFF	TGCGCCAGCAGATCGTGGGGGACAGGGAACACCGGGGAGCTGTTTTTT
.	TRBV9	TRBJ1-1	TRBD1	CASTISGTANTEAFF	TGTGCCAGCACCATATCCGGGACAGCGAACACTGAAGCTTTCTTT
.	TRBV30	TRBJ1-3	.	CAWSLGAGNTIYF	TGTGCCTGGAGTCTCGGGGCGGGAAACACCATATATTTT
.	TRBV19	TRBJ2-2	.	CASSIIRGPGELFF	TGTGCCAGTAGTATTATTCGGGGTCCCGGGGAGCTGTTTTTT
.	TRBV29-1	TRBJ2-7	.	CSVVGTGTADYEQYF	TGCAGCGTTGTCGGAACAGGGACGGCCGACTACGAGCAGTACTTC
.	TRBV6-5	TRBJ2-2	.	CASSYSGGSGELFF	TGTGCCAGCAGTTACTCAGGCGGCTCCGGGGAGCTGTTTTTT
.	TRBV5-1	TRBJ1-4	.	CASSLSVLGEKLFF	TGCGCCAGCAGCTTGTCGGTATTAGGGGAAAAACTGTTTTTT
.	TRBV4-2	TRBJ1-4	.	CASKPSRQSTNEKLFF	TGTGCCAGCAAGCCCAGTAGACAGTCGACTAATGAAAAACTGTTTTTT
once	TRBV18	TRBJ2-3	TRBD2	CASSPRGAGGPDTQYF	TGTGCCAGCTCACCACGTGGCGCGGGGGGGCCCGATACGCAGTATTTT
.	TRBV5-1	TRBJ1-3	.	CASSLEGSSGNTIYF	TGCGCCAGCAGCTTGGAGGGGAGCTCTGGAAACACCATATATTTT
.	TRBV6-6	TRBJ1-2	TRBD1	CASKTWDSLNYGYTF	TGTGCCAGCAAGACGTGGGACAGCTTAAACTATGGCTACACCTTC
.	TRBV2	TRBJ2-1	TRBD2	CASTVGAGEDEQFF	TGTGCCAGCACAGTGGGAGCGGGAGAGGATGAGCAGTTCTTC
.	TRBV7-8	TRBJ2-5	TRBD1	CASIPTGKKQETQYF	TGTGCCAGCATCCCGACAGGGAAGAAGCAAGAGACCCAGTACTTC
.	TRBV7-9	TRBJ2-6	.	CASSWPSGANVLTF	TGTGCCAGCAGCTGGCCCTCTGGGGCCAACGTCCTGACTTTC
.	TRBV5-1	TRBJ2-1	.	CASSVTGSSYNEQFF	TGCGCCAGCAGCGTAACAGGGAGCTCCTACAATGAGCAGTTCTTC
.	TRBV6-4	TRBJ1-2	.	CASSDGLYGYTF	TGTGCCAGCAGCGATGGACTGTATGGCTACACCTTC